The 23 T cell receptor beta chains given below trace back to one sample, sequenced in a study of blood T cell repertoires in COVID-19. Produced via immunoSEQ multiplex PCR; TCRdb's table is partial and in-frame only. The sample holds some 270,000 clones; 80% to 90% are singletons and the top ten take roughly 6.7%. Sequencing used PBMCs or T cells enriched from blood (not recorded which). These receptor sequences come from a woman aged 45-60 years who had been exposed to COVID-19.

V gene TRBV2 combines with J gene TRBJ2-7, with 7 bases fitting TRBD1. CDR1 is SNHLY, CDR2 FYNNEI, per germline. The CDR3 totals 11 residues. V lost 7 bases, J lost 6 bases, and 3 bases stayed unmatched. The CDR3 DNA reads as TGTGCCAGCACAAACAGGGGCGAGCAGTACTTC. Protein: CASTNRGEQYF.

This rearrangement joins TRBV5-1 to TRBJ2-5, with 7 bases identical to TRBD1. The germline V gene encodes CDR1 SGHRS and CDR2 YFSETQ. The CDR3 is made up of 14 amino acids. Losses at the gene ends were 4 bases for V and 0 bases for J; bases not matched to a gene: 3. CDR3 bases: TGCGCCAGCAGCCGGACAGGTAACCAAGAGACCCAGTACTTC. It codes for CASSRTGNQETQYF.

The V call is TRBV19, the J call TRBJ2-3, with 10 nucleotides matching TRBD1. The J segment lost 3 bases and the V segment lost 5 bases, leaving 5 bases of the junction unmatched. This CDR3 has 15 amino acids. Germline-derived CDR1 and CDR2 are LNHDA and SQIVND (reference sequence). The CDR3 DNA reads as TGTGCCAGTAGTCCGGGACAGGGGACGACAGATACGCAGTATTTT. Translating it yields CASSPGQGTTDTQYF.

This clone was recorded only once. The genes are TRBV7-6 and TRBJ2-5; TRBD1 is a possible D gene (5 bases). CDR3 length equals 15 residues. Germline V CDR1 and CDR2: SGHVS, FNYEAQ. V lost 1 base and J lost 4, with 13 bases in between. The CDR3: CASSLGGWGRETQYF. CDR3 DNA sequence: TGTGCCAGCAGCTTAGGGGGCTGGGGCCGAGAGACCCAGTACTTC.

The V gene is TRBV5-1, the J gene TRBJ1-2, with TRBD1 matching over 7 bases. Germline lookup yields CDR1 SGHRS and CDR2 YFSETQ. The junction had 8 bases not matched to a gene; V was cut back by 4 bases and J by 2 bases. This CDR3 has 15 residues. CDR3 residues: CASSPSLTGNYGYTF. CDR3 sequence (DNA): TGCGCCAGCAGCCCTTCTTTGACAGGGAACTATGGCTACACCTTC. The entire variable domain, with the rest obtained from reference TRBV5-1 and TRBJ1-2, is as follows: KAGVTQTPRYLIKTRGQQVTLSCSPISGHRSVSWYQQTPGQGLQFLFEYFSETQRNKGNFPGRFSGRQFSNSRSEMNVSTLELGDSALYLCASSPSLTGNYGYTFGSGTRLTVV.

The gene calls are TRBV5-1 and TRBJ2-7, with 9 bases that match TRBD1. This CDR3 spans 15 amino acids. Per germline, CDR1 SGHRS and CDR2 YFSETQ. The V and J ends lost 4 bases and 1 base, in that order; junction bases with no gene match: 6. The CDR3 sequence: CASSPGGTGSYEQYF. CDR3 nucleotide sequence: TGCGCCAGCAGCCCCGGGGGGACAGGGTCCTACGAGCAGTACTTC.

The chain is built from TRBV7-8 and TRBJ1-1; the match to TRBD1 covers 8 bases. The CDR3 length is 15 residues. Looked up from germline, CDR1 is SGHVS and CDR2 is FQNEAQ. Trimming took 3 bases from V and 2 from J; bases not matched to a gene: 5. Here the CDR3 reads CASSFGTGANTEAFF. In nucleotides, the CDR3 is TGTGCCAGCAGCTTCGGGACAGGCGCTAACACTGAAGCTTTCTTT. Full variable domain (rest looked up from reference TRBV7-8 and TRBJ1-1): GAGVSQSPRYKVAKRGQDVALRCDPISGHVSLFWYQQALGQGPEFLTYFQNEAQLDKSGLPSDRFFAERPEGSVSTLKIQRTQQEDSAVYLCASSFGTGANTEAFFGQGTRLTVV.

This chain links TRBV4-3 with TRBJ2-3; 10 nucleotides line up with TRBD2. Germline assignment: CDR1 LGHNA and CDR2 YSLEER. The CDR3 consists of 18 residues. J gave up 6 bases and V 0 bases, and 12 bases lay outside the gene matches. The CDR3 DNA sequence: TGCGCCAGCAGCCAAGAAATCCGCAGCGGGGGGGTCATGGATACGCAGTATTTT. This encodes CASSQEIRSGGVMDTQYF.

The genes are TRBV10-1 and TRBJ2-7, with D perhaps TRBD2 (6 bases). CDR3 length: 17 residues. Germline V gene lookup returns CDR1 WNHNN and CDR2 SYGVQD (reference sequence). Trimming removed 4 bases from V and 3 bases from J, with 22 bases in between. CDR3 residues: CASSVPGVLRKGYEQYF. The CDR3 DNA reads TGCGCCAGCAGTGTTCCGGGGGTATTGAGGAAGGGCTACGAGCAGTACTTC.

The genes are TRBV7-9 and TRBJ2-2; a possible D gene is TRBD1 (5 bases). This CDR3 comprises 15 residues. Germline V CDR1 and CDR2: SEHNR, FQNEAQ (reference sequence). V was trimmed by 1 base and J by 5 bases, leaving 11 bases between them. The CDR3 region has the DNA TGTGCCAGCAGCTTAGATCTGCAGGGTACCGGGGAGCTGTTTTTT. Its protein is CASSLDLQGTGELFF.

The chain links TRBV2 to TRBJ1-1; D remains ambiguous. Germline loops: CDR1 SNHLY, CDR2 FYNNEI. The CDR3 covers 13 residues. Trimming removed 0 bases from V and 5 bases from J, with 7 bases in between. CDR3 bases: TGTGCCAGCAGTGAAGCAACCGGGACTGAAGCTTTCTTT. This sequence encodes CASSEATGTEAFF.

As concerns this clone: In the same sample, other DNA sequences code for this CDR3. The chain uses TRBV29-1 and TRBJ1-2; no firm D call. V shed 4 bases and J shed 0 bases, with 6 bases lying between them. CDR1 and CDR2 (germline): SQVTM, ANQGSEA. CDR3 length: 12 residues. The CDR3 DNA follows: TGCAGCGTTGGTGGAGCTAACTATGGCTACACCTTC. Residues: CSVGGANYGYTF.

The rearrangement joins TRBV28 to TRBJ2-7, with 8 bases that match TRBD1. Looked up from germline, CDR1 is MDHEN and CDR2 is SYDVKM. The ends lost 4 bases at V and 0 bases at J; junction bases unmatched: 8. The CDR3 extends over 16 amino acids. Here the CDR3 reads CASSSPGQEFSYEQYF. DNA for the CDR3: TGTGCCAGCAGTTCCCCGGGACAGGAGTTCTCCTACGAGCAGTACTTC.

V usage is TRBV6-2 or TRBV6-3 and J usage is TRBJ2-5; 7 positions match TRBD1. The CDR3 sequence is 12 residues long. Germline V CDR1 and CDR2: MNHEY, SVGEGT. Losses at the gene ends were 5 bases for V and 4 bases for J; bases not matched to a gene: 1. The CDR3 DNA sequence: TGTGCCAGCAGTCCAGGGGGAGAGACCCAGTACTTC. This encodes CASSPGGETQYF.

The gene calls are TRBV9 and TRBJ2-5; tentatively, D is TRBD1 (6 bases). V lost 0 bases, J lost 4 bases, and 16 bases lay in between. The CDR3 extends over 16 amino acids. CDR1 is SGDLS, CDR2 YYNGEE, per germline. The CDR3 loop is CASSVVAGVIGETQYF. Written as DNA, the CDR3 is TGTGCCAGCAGCGTAGTGGCAGGGGTGATCGGAGAGACCCAGTACTTC. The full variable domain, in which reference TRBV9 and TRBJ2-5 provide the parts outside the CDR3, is DSGVTQTPKHLITATGQRVTLRCSPRSGDLSVYWYQQSLDQGLQFLIQYYNGEERAKGNILERFSAQQFPDLHSELNLSSLELGDSALYFCASSVVAGVIGETQYFGPGTRLLVL.

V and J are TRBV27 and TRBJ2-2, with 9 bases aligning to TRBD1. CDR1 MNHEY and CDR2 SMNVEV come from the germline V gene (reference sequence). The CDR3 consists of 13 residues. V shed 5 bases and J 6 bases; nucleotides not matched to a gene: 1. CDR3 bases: TGTGCCAGCAGTCGGACAGGGGCCGGGGAGCTGTTTTTT. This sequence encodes CASSRTGAGELFF.

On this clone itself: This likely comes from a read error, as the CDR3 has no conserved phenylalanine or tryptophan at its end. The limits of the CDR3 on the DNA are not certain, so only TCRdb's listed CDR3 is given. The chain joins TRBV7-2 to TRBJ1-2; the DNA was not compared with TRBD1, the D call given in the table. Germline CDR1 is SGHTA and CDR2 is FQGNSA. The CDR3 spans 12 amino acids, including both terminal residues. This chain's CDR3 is CASSYSGTALSI.

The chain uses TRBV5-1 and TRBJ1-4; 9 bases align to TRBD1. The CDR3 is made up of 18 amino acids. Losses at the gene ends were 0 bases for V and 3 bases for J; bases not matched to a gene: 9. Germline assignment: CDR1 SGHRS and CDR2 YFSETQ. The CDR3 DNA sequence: TGCGCCAGCAGCTTGGCCGGGACAGGGAGAAGGGCTAATGAAAAACTGTTTTTT. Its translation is CASSLAGTGRRANEKLFF.

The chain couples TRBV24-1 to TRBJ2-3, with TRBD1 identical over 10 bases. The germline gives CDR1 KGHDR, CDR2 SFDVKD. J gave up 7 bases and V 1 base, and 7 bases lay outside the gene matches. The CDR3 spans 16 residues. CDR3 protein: CATSDLSGTGDYTQYF. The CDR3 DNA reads TGTGCCACCAGTGATTTAAGCGGGACAGGGGATTATACGCAGTATTTT.

As DNA, the CDR3 is TGTGCCAGCAGTGGAGGCAGGGGGATCAATCAGCCCCAGCATTTT. Translated, it gives CASSGGRGINQPQHF. The rearrangement uses TRBV2 and TRBJ1-5, with 7 bases that match TRBD1. Trimming took 4 bases from V and 3 from J; bases not matched to a gene: 6. Germline V CDR1 and CDR2: SNHLY, FYNNEI. The CDR3 is 15 residues long.

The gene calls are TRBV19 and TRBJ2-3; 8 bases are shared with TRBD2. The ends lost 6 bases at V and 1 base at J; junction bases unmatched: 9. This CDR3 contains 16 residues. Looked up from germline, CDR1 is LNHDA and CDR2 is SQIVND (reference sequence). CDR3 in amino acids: CASSGGGSLGTDTQYF. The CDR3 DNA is TGTGCCAGTAGCGGGGGGGGAAGTTTGGGCACAGATACGCAGTATTTT.

The CDR3 DNA follows: TGTGCCAGCAGCGCCACTAGCGGGGGTTTCTACGAGCAGTACTTC. It yields the protein CASSATSGGFYEQYF. The chain links TRBV2 to TRBJ2-7, with TRBD2 matching over 11 bases. Germline V gives CDR1 SNHLY, CDR2 FYNNEI. Trimming cost V 6 bases and J 3 bases; bases outside gene matches: 7. The length of the CDR3 is 15 residues.

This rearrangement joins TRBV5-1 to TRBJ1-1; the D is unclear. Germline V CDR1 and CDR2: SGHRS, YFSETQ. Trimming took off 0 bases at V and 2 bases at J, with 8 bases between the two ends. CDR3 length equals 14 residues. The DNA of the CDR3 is TGCGCCAGCAGCTTGGGGCAAATAAACACTGAAGCTTTCTTT. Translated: CASSLGQINTEAFF.